The present T cell receptor beta chain was sequenced within a study of T cells after yellow fever vaccination. It was through 5'RACE template switching that TCR cDNA was made, with a universal primer site and UMIs added. TCRdb redid the calling of the 5' RACE reads with MiXCR, one entry per CDR3 protein. The sample records more than 250,000 distinct CDR3 sequences, around 6.8% being singletons. This clonotype was picked up a small number of times. Antigen unknown. V lost 4 bases to trimming and J lost 2 bases, with 15 bases between them. Germline lookup yields CDR1 SGHDN and CDR2 FVKESK. The CDR3 extends over 16 amino acids. Study findings and constraints: Once the booster was given, most primary-vaccination clones reappeared, at approximately 97% for CD4 and roughly 85% for CD8.

The chain employs TRBV14 and TRBJ2-1; D perhaps matches TRBD1 (6 bases). This specimen consisted of PBMCs, obtained roughly 45 days after the first yellow fever vaccination. This sequence originates from a man between 18 and 29 years old who received the YFV17D yellow fever vaccine. The CDR3 protein is CASSRLTGTTYNEQFF. The CDR3 nucleotides read TGTGCCAGCAGCCGGCTCACCGGGACAACCTACAATGAGCAGTTCTTC.